This T cell receptor beta chain was obtained from a study of T cells in Graves' hyperthyroidism and ophthalmopathy. Turning to the study itself: Before treatment of any kind, peripheral blood was taken at initial diagnosis. Overall study results and limits: Stable hyperthyroidism was separated from ophthalmopathy by a model based on 13 V-J features.

It was approximately 9.4 ml of fresh peripheral blood that supplied the PBMCs. RNA transcripts served as the template for amplifying TCR beta CDR3 regions. With the HTBI primer set, the TCR CDR3 went through a first round of RT-PCR. TCRdb independently ran MiXCR on the multiplex PCR reads; one entry per CDR3 protein. Here the sample spans 490,000 or so distinct CDR3 sequences, roughly 15% being singletons. In the case of this clonotype: Its target is not known.

The germline V gene has CDR1 KGHDR and CDR2 SFDVKD. V was clipped by 3 bases and J by 4 bases; unmatched bases: 4. This CDR3 is built from 16 residues. Sequenced input: blood. The chain carries TRBV24-1 and TRBJ2-2; the match to TRBD2 covers 10 bases. This clonotype was sampled from a woman aged 30 to 39 with Graves' ophthalmopathy. Here the CDR3 DNA reads TGTGCCACCAGTGATATTAGCGGGGGGACCACCGGGGAGCTGTTTTTT. This translates into CATSDISGGTTGELFF.